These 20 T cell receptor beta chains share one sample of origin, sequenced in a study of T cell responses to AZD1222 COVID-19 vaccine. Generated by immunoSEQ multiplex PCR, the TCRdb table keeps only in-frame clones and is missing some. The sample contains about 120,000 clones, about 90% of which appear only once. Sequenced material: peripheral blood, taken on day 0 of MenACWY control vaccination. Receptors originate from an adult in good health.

The CDR3 here is CASTTLRDRVVGGELFF. The CDR3, as DNA: TGTGCCAGCACAACCCTCCGGGACAGGGTGGTCGGCGGGGAGCTGTTTTTT. The chain has TRBV25-1 and TRBJ2-2; TRBD1 agrees at 9 bases. Losses at the gene ends were 7 bases for V and 7 bases for J; bases not matched to a gene: 16. The germline CDR1 and CDR2 sequences are MGHDK and SYGVNS. The CDR3 is 17 residues long.

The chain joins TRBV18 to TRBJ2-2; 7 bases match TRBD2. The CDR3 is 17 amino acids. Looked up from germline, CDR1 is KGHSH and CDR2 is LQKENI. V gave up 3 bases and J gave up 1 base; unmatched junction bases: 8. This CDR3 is CASSPTSTSWNTGELFF. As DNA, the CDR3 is TGTGCCAGCTCACCCACCTCGACTAGCTGGAACACCGGGGAGCTGTTTTTT.

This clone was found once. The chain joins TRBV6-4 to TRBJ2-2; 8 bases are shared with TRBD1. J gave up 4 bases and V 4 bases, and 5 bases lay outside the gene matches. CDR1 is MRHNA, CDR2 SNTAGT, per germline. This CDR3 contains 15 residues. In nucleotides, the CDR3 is TGTGCCAGCAGTGTAGTGACAGGGGCCACCGGGGAGCTGTTTTTT. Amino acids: CASSVVTGATGELFF.

Written as DNA, the CDR3 is TGTGCCAGCTCACCCAGGGCAGGGGCCTCCTCTGGGGCCAACGTCCTGACTTTC. Amino acid sequence: CASSPRAGASSGANVLTF. This chain links TRBV18 with TRBJ2-6; D perhaps matches TRBD1 (6 bases). V dropped 3 bases and J dropped 0 bases, with 15 bases sitting between them. CDR3 length: 18 amino acids. In germline, CDR1 is KGHSH, CDR2 LQKENI.

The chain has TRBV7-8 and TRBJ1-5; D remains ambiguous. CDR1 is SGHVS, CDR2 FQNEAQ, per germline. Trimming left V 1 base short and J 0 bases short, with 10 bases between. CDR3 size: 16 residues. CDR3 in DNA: TGTGCCAGCAGCTTAGAAGGGTACTTTAGCAATCAGCCCCAGCATTTT. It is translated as CASSLEGYFSNQPQHF.

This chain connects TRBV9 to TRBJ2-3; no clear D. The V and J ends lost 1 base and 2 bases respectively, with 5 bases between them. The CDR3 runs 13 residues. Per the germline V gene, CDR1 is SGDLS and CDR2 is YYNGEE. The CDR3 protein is CASSVTATDTQYF. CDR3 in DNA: TGTGCCAGCAGCGTAACCGCCACAGATACGCAGTATTTT.

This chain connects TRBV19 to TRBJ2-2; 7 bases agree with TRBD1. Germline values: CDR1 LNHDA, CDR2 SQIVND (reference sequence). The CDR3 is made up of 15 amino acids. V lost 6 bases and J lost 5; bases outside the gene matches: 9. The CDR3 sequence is CASRPTGVVTGELFF. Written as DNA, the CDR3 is TGTGCCAGTAGACCAACAGGGGTTGTAACCGGGGAGCTGTTTTTT. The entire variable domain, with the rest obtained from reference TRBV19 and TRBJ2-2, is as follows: DGGITQSPKYLFRKEGQNVTLSCEQNLNHDAMYWYRQDPGQGLRLIYYSQIVNDFQKGDIAEGYSVSREKKESFPLTVTSAQKNPTAFYLCASRPTGVVTGELFFGEGSRLTVL.

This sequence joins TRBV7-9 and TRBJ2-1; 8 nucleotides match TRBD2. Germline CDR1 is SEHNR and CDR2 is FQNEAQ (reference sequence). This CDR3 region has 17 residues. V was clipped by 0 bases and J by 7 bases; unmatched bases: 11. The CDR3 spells CASSLAGLGPSRNEQFF. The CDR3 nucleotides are TGTGCCAGCAGCTTAGCGGGACTAGGTCCTTCTCGAAATGAGCAGTTCTTC.

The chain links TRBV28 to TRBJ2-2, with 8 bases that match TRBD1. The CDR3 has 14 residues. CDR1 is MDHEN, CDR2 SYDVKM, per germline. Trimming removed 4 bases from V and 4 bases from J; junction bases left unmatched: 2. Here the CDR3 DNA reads TGTGCCAGCAGTTGGACAGGGACCACCGGGGAGCTGTTTTTT. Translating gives CASSWTGTTGELFF.

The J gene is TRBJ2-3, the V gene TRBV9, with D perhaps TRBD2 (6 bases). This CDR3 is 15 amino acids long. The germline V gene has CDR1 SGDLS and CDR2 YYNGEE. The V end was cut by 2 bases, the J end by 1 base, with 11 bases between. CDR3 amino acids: CASSVGGPRTDTQYF. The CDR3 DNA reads TGTGCCAGCAGCGTGGGGGGTCCTCGCACAGATACGCAGTATTTT.

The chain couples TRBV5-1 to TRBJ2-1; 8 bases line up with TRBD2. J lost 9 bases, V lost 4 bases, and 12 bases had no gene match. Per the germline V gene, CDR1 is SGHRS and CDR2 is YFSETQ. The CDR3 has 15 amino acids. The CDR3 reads CASSPTQRESGEQFF. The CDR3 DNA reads TGCGCCAGCAGCCCTACTCAGCGGGAGTCCGGTGAGCAGTTCTTC.

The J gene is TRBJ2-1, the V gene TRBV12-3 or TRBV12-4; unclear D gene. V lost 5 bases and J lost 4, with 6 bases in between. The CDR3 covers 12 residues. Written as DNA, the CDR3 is TGTGCCAGCAGTACTATGTACAATGAGCAGTTCTTC. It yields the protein CASSTMYNEQFF.

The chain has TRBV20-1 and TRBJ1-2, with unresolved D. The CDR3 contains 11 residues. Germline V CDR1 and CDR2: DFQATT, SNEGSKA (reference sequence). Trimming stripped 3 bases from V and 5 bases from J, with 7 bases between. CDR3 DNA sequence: TGCAGTGCTAGCTCTCTATATGGCTACACCTTC. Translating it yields CSASSLYGYTF.

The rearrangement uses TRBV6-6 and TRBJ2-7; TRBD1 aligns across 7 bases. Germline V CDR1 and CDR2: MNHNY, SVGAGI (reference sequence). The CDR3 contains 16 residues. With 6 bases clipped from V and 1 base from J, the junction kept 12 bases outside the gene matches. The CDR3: CASRKQRQGGSYEQYF. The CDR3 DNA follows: TGTGCCAGCAGGAAACAAAGACAGGGCGGATCCTACGAGCAGTACTTC.

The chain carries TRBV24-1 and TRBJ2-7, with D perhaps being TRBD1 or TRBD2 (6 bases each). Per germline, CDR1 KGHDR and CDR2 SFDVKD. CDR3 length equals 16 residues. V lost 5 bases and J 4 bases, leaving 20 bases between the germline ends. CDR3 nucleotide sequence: TGTGCCACCAGTGGGAGGGCACAGAGAGGGGGGTACGAGCAGTACTTC. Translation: CATSGRAQRGGYEQYF.

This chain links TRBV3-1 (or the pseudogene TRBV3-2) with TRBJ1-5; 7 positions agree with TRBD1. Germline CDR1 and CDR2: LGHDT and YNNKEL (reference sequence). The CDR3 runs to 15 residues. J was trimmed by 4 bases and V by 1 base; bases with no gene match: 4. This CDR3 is CASSQGTGRNQPQHF. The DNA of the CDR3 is TGTGCCAGCAGCCAAGGGACAGGTCGAAATCAGCCCCAGCATTTT.

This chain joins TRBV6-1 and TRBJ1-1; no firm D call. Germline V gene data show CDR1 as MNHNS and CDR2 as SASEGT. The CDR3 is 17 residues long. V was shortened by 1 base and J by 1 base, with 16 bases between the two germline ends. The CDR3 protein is CASSEGMLRVGNTEAFF. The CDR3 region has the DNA TGTGCCAGCAGTGAAGGCATGCTACGGGTTGGGAACACTGAAGCTTTCTTT.

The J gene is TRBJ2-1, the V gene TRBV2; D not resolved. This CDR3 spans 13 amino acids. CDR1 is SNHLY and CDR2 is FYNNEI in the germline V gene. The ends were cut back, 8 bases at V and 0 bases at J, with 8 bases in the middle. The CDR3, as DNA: TGTGCCAGCGGCGTGAGCTCCTACAATGAGCAGTTCTTC. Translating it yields CASGVSSYNEQFF.

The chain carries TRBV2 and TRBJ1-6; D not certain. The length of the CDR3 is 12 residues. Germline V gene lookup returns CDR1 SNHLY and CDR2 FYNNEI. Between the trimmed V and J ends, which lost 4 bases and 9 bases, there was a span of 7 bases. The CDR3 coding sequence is TGTGCCAGCAGTGCGGAGGGTTCACCCCTCCACTTT. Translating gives CASSAEGSPLHF.

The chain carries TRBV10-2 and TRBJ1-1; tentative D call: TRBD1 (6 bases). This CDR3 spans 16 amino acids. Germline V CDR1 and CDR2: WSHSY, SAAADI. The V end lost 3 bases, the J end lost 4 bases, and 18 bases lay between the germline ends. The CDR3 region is CASSDSRYRVSTEAFF. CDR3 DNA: TGCGCCAGCAGTGACTCCAGGTACAGGGTGAGCACTGAAGCTTTCTTT.